The TCR beta chain described here comes from a study of T cell repertoires in cytomegalovirus infection. The overall study: Matching HLA type, along with CMV infection, was indicated by public TCR beta signatures. Study-wide points: CMV-specific TCR beta clonotypes restricted by HLA-C dominated the ex vivo response. CMV carriers with the relevant HLA were identified by cumulative public TCR beta family frequency.

This CDR3 has 12 residues. Germline CDR1 is SGHTA and CDR2 is FQGTGA. V was pared by 8 bases and J by 7 bases, with 7 bases of the junction left unmatched. This clonotype was seen at least ten times. What it binds is unknown. TCRdb reprocessed the reads via MiXCR and lists one record per CDR3 protein. The repertoire consists of some 320,000 distinct CDR3 sequences, with over 7.5% occurring once and the leading ten covering 4.3%. The sample consisted of PBMCs. The chain couples TRBV7-3 to TRBJ1-2, with 7 bases identical to TRBD1. The source of this sequence is a human donor in good health (CMV status not recorded). Some clones in this sample may be carry-over from other donors' samples. CDR3: CASGDSRGGYTF. Here the CDR3 DNA reads TGTGCCAGCGGGGACAGCCGGGGTGGCTACACCTTC.